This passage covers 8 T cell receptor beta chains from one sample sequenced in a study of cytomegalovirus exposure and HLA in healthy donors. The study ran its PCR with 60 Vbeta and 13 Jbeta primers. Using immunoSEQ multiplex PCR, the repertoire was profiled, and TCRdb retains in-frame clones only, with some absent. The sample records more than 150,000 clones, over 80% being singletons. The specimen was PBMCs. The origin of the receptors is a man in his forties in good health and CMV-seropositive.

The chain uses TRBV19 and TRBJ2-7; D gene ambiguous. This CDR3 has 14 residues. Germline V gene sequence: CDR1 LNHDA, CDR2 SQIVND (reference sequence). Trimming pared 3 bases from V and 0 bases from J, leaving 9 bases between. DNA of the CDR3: TGTGCCAGTAGTATGAGGTCAAGCTCCTACGAGCAGTACTTC. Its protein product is CASSMRSSSYEQYF.

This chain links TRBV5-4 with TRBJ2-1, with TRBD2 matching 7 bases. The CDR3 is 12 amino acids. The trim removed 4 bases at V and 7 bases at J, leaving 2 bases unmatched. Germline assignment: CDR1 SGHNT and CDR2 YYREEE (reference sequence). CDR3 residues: CASSVLANEQFF. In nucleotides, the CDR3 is TGTGCCAGCAGCGTACTAGCGAATGAGCAGTTCTTC.

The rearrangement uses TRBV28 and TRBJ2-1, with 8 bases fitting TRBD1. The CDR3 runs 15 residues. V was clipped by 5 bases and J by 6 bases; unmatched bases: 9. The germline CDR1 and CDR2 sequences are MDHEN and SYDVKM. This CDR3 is CASSPGQGLVNEQFF. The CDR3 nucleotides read TGTGCCAGCAGTCCCGGACAGGGTTTGGTCAATGAGCAGTTCTTC. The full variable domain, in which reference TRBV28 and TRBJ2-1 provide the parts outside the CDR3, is DVKVTQSSRYLVKRTGEKVFLECVQDMDHENMFWYRQDPGLGLRLIYFSYDVKMKEKGDIPEGYSVSREKKERFSLILESASTNQTSMYLCASSPGQGLVNEQFFGPGTRLTVL.

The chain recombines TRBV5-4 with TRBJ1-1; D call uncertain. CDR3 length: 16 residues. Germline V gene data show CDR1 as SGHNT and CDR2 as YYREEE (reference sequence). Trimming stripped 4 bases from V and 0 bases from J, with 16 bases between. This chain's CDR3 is CASSPRVPGMNTEAFF. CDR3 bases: TGTGCCAGCAGCCCCCGGGTTCCGGGAATGAACACTGAAGCTTTCTTT.

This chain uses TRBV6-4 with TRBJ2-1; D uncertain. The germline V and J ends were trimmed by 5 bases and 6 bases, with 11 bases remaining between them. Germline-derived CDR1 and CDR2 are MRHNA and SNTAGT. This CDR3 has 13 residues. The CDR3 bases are TGTGCCAGCAGTATACCGGTTAGCAATGAGCAGTTCTTC. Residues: CASSIPVSNEQFF.

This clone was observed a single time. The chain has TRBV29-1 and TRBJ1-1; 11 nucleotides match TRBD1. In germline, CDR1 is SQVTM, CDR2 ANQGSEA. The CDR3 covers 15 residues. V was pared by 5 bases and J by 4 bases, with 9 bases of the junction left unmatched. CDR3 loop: CSVLGQGATSTEAFF. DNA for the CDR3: TGCAGCGTTCTCGGACAGGGGGCGACTAGCACTGAAGCTTTCTTT.

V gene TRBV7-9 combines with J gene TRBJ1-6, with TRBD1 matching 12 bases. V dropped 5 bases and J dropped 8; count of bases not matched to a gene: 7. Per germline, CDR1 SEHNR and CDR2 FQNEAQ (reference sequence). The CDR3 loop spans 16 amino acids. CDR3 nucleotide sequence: TGTGCCAGCAGCGTGGGACAGGGGGCGATCGATTCACCCCTCCACTTT. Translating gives CASSVGQGAIDSPLHF. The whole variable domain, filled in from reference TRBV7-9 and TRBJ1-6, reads DTGVSQNPRHKITKRGQNVTFRCDPISEHNRLYWYRQTLGQGPEFLTYFQNEAQLEKSRLLSDRFSAERPKGSFSTLEIQRTEQGDSAMYLCASSVGQGAIDSPLHFGNGTRLTVT.

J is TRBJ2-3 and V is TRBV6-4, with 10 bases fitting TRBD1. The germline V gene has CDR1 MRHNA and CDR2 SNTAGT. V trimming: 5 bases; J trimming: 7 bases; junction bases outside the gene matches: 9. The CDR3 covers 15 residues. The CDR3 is CASSTGTGVGNTQYF. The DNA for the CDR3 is TGTGCCAGCAGTACCGGGACAGGGGTAGGGAATACGCAGTATTTT.